These 31 T cell receptor beta chains share one sample of origin, sequenced in a study of read filtering for tumor transcriptome and immune sequencing. From approximately 430 ng of RNA, a library with molecular barcoded alpha/delta and beta/gamma adaptors was made. TCRdb analysed the reads with MiXCR anew, one entry per CDR3 protein. The table has tens of thousands of distinct CDR3 sequences, roughly 19% seen once. Sequencing was performed on a population of CD138-negative cells sorted from bone marrow. These receptors were collected from a donor at least 40 years old with multiple myeloma.

This clonotype has only a few counts. The chain joins TRBV19 to TRBJ2-3; 8 nucleotides line up with TRBD2. The CDR3 runs to 15 residues. CDR1 LNHDA and CDR2 SQIVND come from the germline V gene (reference sequence). V lost 3 bases and J lost 2; bases outside the gene matches: 4. The CDR3 sequence is CASSIQRGNTDTQYF. CDR3 DNA sequence: TGTGCCAGTAGTATTCAGCGGGGGAACACAGATACGCAGTATTTT.

This clonotype was found many times. The chain recombines TRBV29-1 with TRBJ2-5, with a tentative D call TRBD1 (6 bases). The CDR3 is 14 residues long. V was clipped by 4 bases and J by 2 bases, with 14 bases between them. Germline-derived CDR1 and CDR2 are SQVTM and ANQGSEA. The CDR3 region has the DNA TGCAGCGTTGTAAACGCAGGGGCGCAAGAGACCCAGTACTTC. It translates to CSVVNAGAQETQYF.

This clonotype appeared many times. This chain joins TRBV29-1 and TRBJ2-3, with D possibly matching TRBD2 (5 bases). The CDR3 loop spans 13 amino acids. V was cut by 8 bases and J by 2 bases, with 14 bases left in between. Germline CDR1 and CDR2: SQVTM and ANQGSEA. In DNA, the CDR3 is TGCAGCTGTAAGGAGCGGTACACAGATACGCAGTATTTT. Translated: CSCKERYTDTQYF.

This clonotype was found many times. The rearrangement joins TRBV28 to TRBJ2-1, with 7 bases that match TRBD1. Germline V gives CDR1 MDHEN, CDR2 SYDVKM. V gave up 3 bases and J gave up 1 base; unmatched junction bases: 0. This CDR3 has 14 amino acids. The CDR3 DNA is TGTGCCAGCAGTTTGGGACAGTCCTACAATGAGCAGTTCTTC. This translates into CASSLGQSYNEQFF.

This clonotype was seen repeatedly, ten times or more. The chain links TRBV29-1 to TRBJ2-7; a possible D gene is TRBD2 (5 bases). Germline values: CDR1 SQVTM, CDR2 ANQGSEA. This CDR3 is built from 13 residues. The V gene lost 0 bases and the J gene lost 5 bases, with 11 bases spanning the gap. The CDR3 nucleotides are TGCAGCGTTGAAGACGGGAAAAGGCACGAGCAGTACTTC. Its protein product is CSVEDGKRHEQYF.

This clonotype was seen ten or more times. The rearrangement links TRBV29-1 to TRBJ2-3; 12 bases are shared with TRBD2. The V segment lost 2 bases and the J segment 2 bases; nucleotides outside the gene matches: 11. Germline loops: CDR1 SQVTM, CDR2 ANQGSEA. The CDR3 spans 18 residues. The CDR3 here is CSVERPGLAGTFTDTQYF. The CDR3, as DNA: TGCAGCGTTGAACGCCCCGGACTAGCGGGGACCTTCACAGATACGCAGTATTTT.

Notes on this clonotype: Possible read error: a much larger clone is one base away. The V gene is TRBV20-1, the J gene TRBJ2-1; TRBD2 matches at 15 bases. The germline gives CDR1 DFQATT, CDR2 SNEGSKA (reference sequence). This CDR3 has 15 residues. The DNA for the CDR3 is TGCAGTGCCAACGGTAGGACTAGCGGGGGGGCCGCCCAGTCCTTC. The encoded protein is CSANGRTSGGAAQSF.

The V call is TRBV4-1, the J call TRBJ1-5; D is unresolved. CDR3 length: 15 residues. Germline CDR1 reads MGHRA; CDR2 reads YSYEKL. Trimming left V 4 bases short and J 2 bases short, with 12 bases between. CDR3 in amino acids: CASSRHPEGNQPQHF. The CDR3 DNA sequence: TGCGCCAGCAGCCGACACCCCGAGGGCAATCAGCCCCAGCATTTT.

In this sample, this clonotype turned up many times. This chain links TRBV4-1 with TRBJ2-5, with 12 bases fitting TRBD2. CDR3 length: 14 amino acids. Germline values: CDR1 MGHRA, CDR2 YSYEKL. Trimming removed 3 bases from V and 5 bases from J; junction bases left unmatched: 1. CDR3 amino acids: CASSQLAGGETQYF. CDR3 sequence (DNA): TGCGCCAGCAGCCAGCTAGCGGGAGGGGAGACCCAGTACTTC.

In the case of this clonotype: A much larger clone differs by one base, so this may be a read error. J is TRBJ2-1 and V is TRBV5-5, with no clear D. V lost 2 bases and J 11 bases, leaving 8 bases between the germline ends. The CDR3 consists of 11 residues. CDR1 SGHKS and CDR2 YYEKEE come from the germline V gene (reference sequence). As DNA, the CDR3 is TGTGCCAGCAGCTTTGCGGATAAGCAGTTCTTC. It specifies CASSFADKQFF.

This clonotype was counted only a few times. This chain connects TRBV24-1 to TRBJ2-7; D is perhaps TRBD2 (7 bases). V lost 1 base, J lost 5 bases, and 14 bases lay in between. This CDR3 comprises 15 residues. Germline V gene lookup returns CDR1 KGHDR and CDR2 SFDVKD. The CDR3 DNA sequence: TGTGCCACCAGTGATTTCAGGGGAGGGAACCACGAGCAGTACTTC. Protein: CATSDFRGGNHEQYF.

A note on this clonotype: At one boundary the junction diverges from the germline segment, which might be a read error. The genes are TRBV5-1 and TRBJ1-1, with D possibly TRBD1 on 5 matching bases. There are 16 residues in the CDR3. CDR1 is SGHRS, CDR2 YFSETQ, per germline. CDR3: CTSSLASQGAWTEAFF. CDR3 DNA: TGCACCAGCAGCTTGGCGTCCCAGGGCGCGTGGACTGAAGCTTTCTTT.

Many counts were recorded for this clonotype. The chain carries TRBV5-1 and TRBJ2-1; possible D gene TRBD1, 5 bases. With 0 bases removed from V and 7 bases from J, the gap between germline ends came to 11 bases. Germline V gives CDR1 SGHRS, CDR2 YFSETQ. This CDR3 is built from 14 residues. Here the CDR3 DNA reads TGCGCCAGCAGCTTGGTGGTCGACAGAAATGAGCAGTTCTTC. Its protein product is CASSLVVDRNEQFF.

This clonotype was detected ten times or more. The chain carries TRBV18 and TRBJ2-2; unclear D gene. Germline CDR1 KGHSH, CDR2 LQKENI. This CDR3 contains 14 residues. V lost 3 bases, J lost 3 bases, and 8 bases lay in between. The CDR3 bases are TGTGCCAGCTCACCGCCCTATTACACCGGGGAGCTGTTTTTT. It is translated as CASSPPYYTGELFF.

The chain joins TRBV11-1 to TRBJ2-7; D may correspond to TRBD1 or TRBD2 (5 bases each). Germline V gene lookup returns CDR1 SGHAT and CDR2 FQDESV (reference sequence). The CDR3 sequence is 13 residues long. Trimming pared 8 bases from V and 4 bases from J, leaving 15 bases between. CDR3 amino acids: CASGRGEKYEQYF. DNA for the CDR3: TGTGCCAGCGGAAGAGGGGAAAAATACGAGCAGTACTTC. Full variable domain (missing parts from reference TRBV11-1 and TRBJ2-7): EAEVAQSPRYKITEKSQAVAFWCDPISGHATLYWYRQILGQGPELLVQFQDESVVDDSQLPKDRFSAERLKGVDSTLKIQPAELGDSAMYLCASGRGEKYEQYFGPGTRLTVT.

This clonotype occurred a few times. The rearrangement links TRBV11-2 to TRBJ2-2; tentatively, D is TRBD1 or TRBD2 (5 bases each). The CDR3 is 14 amino acids. Germline assignment: CDR1 SGHAT and CDR2 FQNNGV. V was clipped by 1 base and J by 6 bases, with 9 bases between them. The CDR3 here is CASSLVMGAGELFF. CDR3 DNA: TGTGCCAGCAGCTTAGTGATGGGGGCCGGGGAGCTGTTTTTT.

At least ten counts were recorded for this clonotype. The J gene is TRBJ1-1, the V gene TRBV13, with no clear D. The germline V gene has CDR1 PRHDT and CDR2 FYEKMQ (reference sequence). CDR3 size: 14 residues. V dropped 6 bases and J dropped 2 bases, with 13 bases sitting between them. The CDR3 region has the DNA TGTGCCAGCAGGCGGCTCGAGATTAACACTGAAGCTTTCTTT. It codes for CASRRLEINTEAFF.

This clonotype was detected ten times or more. The rearrangement uses TRBV29-1 and TRBJ1-4, with D unclear. V lost 1 base and J lost 8, with 8 bases in between. Germline assignment: CDR1 SQVTM and CDR2 ANQGSEA. This CDR3 contains 12 residues. The DNA of the CDR3 is TGCAGCGTTGAAGGGGAGCGGGAAAAACTGTTTTTT. It specifies CSVEGEREKLFF. Filled out from reference TRBV29-1 and TRBJ1-4, the complete variable domain reads SAVISQKPSRDICQRGTSLTIQCQVDSQVTMMFWYRQQPGQSLTLIATANQGSEATYESGFVIDKFPISRPNLTFSTLTVSNMSPEDSSIYLCSVEGEREKLFFGSGTQLSVL.

Turning to this clonotype: One end of the junction does not line up with germline, which may come from a read error. V and J are TRBV20-1 and TRBJ2-1; 14 bases match TRBD2. CDR3 size: 17 residues. The germline V gene has CDR1 DFQATT and CDR2 SNEGSKA (reference sequence). The chain's CDR3 is CIASVTSGGAGGNEQFF. The CDR3 DNA sequence: TGCATTGCTAGTGTGACTAGCGGGGGGGCCGGGGGGAATGAGCAGTTCTTC.

This clonotype was seen ten or more times. V gene TRBV29-1 combines with J gene TRBJ2-7, with D uncertain. This CDR3 spans 12 amino acids. The V gene's germline CDR1 is SQVTM and CDR2 ANQGSEA. Trimming removed 5 bases at V and 6 bases at J, with 14 bases between. The chain's CDR3 is CSVRVGGGEQYF. DNA of the CDR3: TGCAGCGTTCGGGTAGGTGGCGGCGAGCAGTACTTC.

This clonotype was observed at least ten times. J is TRBJ2-3 and V is TRBV20-1; TRBD2 aligns across 15 bases. CDR1 and CDR2 from the germline V gene are DFQATT and SNEGSKA (reference sequence). V lost 8 bases to trimming and J lost 2 bases; unmatched junction nucleotides: 8. This CDR3 spans 16 amino acids. The CDR3 coding sequence is TGCAGTAGGGGACTAGCGGGAGGTTTCTTCACAGATACGCAGTATTTT. This sequence encodes CSRGLAGGFFTDTQYF.

This clonotype was observed many times. This rearrangement joins TRBV28 to TRBJ2-1; 12 positions match TRBD1. V shed 3 bases and J 8 bases; nucleotides not matched to a gene: 8. The CDR3 has 16 residues. The germline V gene has CDR1 MDHEN and CDR2 SYDVKM. CDR3 in DNA: TGTGCCAGCAGTTTGCGCTGGGACAGGGGGCTTTATGAGCAGTTCTTC. Translated: CASSLRWDRGLYEQFF.

This chain connects TRBV29-1 to TRBJ1-1; D may be TRBD1 (6 bases). V was pared by 4 bases and J by 1 base, with 19 bases between. Germline-derived CDR1 and CDR2 are SQVTM and ANQGSEA. The CDR3 loop spans 16 amino acids. The CDR3 reads CSVGAGARMGNTEAFF. The DNA of the CDR3 is TGCAGCGTTGGTGCAGGGGCGCGGATGGGGAACACTGAAGCTTTCTTT.

This clonotype was picked up many times. The chain is built from TRBV20-1 and TRBJ1-4; the D gene is possibly TRBD1 (5 bases). This CDR3 is built from 15 residues. Trimming shortened V by 0 bases and J by 7 bases, and 15 bases separated the two germline ends. CDR1 is DFQATT and CDR2 is SNEGSKA in the germline V gene (reference sequence). CDR3: CSARDWGTEGEKLFF. The CDR3 DNA follows: TGCAGTGCTAGAGATTGGGGGACCGAGGGTGAAAAACTGTTTTTT.

By proportion, this clonotype is medium-sized. The genes are TRBV3-1 and TRBJ2-1; perhaps TRBD1 as D (6 bases). This CDR3 has 17 amino acids. Germline assignment: CDR1 LGHDT and CDR2 YNNKEL (reference sequence). V was trimmed by 7 bases and J by 0 bases, leaving 19 bases between them. This CDR3 reads CASNKGQQVNSYNEQFF. The CDR3 DNA reads TGTGCCAGCAACAAGGGACAACAAGTTAACTCCTACAATGAGCAGTTCTTC.

This clonotype was recorded many times. The rearrangement uses TRBV20-1 and TRBJ1-1; 7 bases match TRBD1. Germline-derived CDR1 and CDR2 are DFQATT and SNEGSKA (reference sequence). The CDR3 is 13 residues long. The junction had 3 bases not matched to a gene; V was cut back by 0 bases and J by 5 bases. CDR3 protein: CSARDRGLTEAFF. The CDR3 DNA sequence: TGCAGTGCTAGAGATAGGGGGCTGACTGAAGCTTTCTTT.

This clonotype was picked up many times. J is TRBJ2-2 and V is TRBV10-3, with 9 bases that match TRBD1. Per the germline V gene, CDR1 is ENHRY and CDR2 is SYGVKD. V lost 3 bases, J lost 4 bases, and 6 bases stayed unmatched. This CDR3 region has 16 residues. The CDR3 protein is CAISDEDRGGTGELFF. CDR3 nucleotides: TGTGCCATCAGTGACGAGGACAGGGGAGGCACCGGGGAGCTGTTTTTT.

This clonotype was picked up many times. The chain uses TRBV29-1 and TRBJ1-2; D might be TRBD1 (5 bases). From germline, CDR1 is SQVTM and CDR2 ANQGSEA. V was shortened by 2 bases and J by 4 bases, with 14 bases between the two germline ends. The CDR3 contains 14 residues. CDR3 coding DNA: TGCAGCGTTGAATGGGGTCAGGGAGGCTATGGCTACACCTTC. Translation: CSVEWGQGGYGYTF.

This clonotype was counted between two and nine times. The conserved phenylalanine or tryptophan is not found at the CDR3 terminus, so this likely reflects a read error. The J gene is TRBJ2-1, the V gene TRBV3-1; D remains unclear. Looked up from germline, CDR1 is LGHDT and CDR2 is YNNKEL (reference sequence). The CDR3 is made up of 11 amino acids. Trimming removed 4 bases at V and 4 bases at J, with 2 bases between. The CDR3 sequence is CASSLYNEQFL. The CDR3 coding sequence is TGTGCCAGCAGCCTGTACAATGAGCAGTTCCTC.

This clonotype was seen a few times. The V gene is TRBV6-2 or TRBV6-3, the J gene TRBJ2-7; the D gene is possibly TRBD2 (5 bases). This CDR3 comprises 14 residues. Germline CDR1 MNHEY, CDR2 SVGEGT. V shed 7 bases and J shed 0 bases, with 13 bases lying between them. CDR3 nucleotides: TGTGCCAGCAAGTCCAGCGGAACCTCCTACGAGCAGTACTTC. It specifies CASKSSGTSYEQYF.

Relative to its sample, this clonotype is medium-sized. The chain joins TRBV7-9 to TRBJ2-1, with a tentative D call TRBD2 (6 bases). V was clipped by 7 bases and J by 4 bases, with 11 bases between them. CDR1 is SEHNR, CDR2 FQNEAQ, per germline (reference sequence). There are 13 residues in the CDR3. The CDR3 DNA follows: TGTGCCAGCACCAGACTAGATTACAATGAGCAGTTCTTC. Encoded protein: CASTRLDYNEQFF.